Presented here are 21 T cell receptor beta chains from one specimen sequenced in a study of blood T cell repertoires in COVID-19. The assay was immunoSEQ multiplex PCR, and TCRdb's table has in-frame clones only and misses some. This table holds 150,000 or so clones, roughly 87% found once. Sequenced sample: PBMCs or T cells enriched from blood (not recorded which). These receptors were obtained from a woman aged 35 to 49 who had been exposed to COVID-19.

The chain has TRBV11-1 and TRBJ2-1, with 9 bases identical to TRBD2. From germline, CDR1 is SGHAT and CDR2 FQDESV (reference sequence). This CDR3 has 13 amino acids. V dropped 5 bases and J dropped 6; count of bases not matched to a gene: 2. As DNA, the CDR3 is TGTGCCAGCAGCCGCGGGGGGGGCAATGAGCAGTTCTTC. Translated, it gives CASSRGGGNEQFF.

The V and J genes are TRBV5-5 and TRBJ2-7; D gene uncertain. Trimming took off 3 bases at V and 0 bases at J, with 4 bases between the two ends. CDR1 is SGHKS and CDR2 is YYEKEE in the germline V gene (reference sequence). CDR3 length equals 12 residues. The CDR3 sequence is CASSWSSYEQYF. CDR3 in DNA: TGTGCCAGCAGCTGGAGCTCCTACGAGCAGTACTTC.

The CDR3 coding sequence is TGTGCCATCAGCCGACAGGGACAAGCTTTCTTT. It is translated as CAISRQGQAFF. The rearrangement uses TRBV10-3 and TRBJ1-1, with 7 bases lining up with TRBD1. The V gene's germline CDR1 is ENHRY and CDR2 SYGVKD. CDR3 length equals 11 residues. V shed 6 bases and J 9 bases; nucleotides not matched to a gene: 4.

The CDR3 spells CASSLGTGGPPPQHF. CDR3 in DNA: TGTGCCAGCAGCCTCGGGACAGGGGGCCCTCCTCCCCAGCATTTT. The rearrangement links TRBV7-9 to TRBJ1-5; 12 bases fit TRBD1. V lost 5 bases and J lost 10; bases outside the gene matches: 9. Germline V gene lookup returns CDR1 SEHNR and CDR2 FQNEAQ (reference sequence). The CDR3 runs to 15 residues. The full variable domain, completed using reference TRBV7-9 and TRBJ1-5, is DTGVSQNPRHKITKRGQNVTFRCDPISEHNRLYWYRQTLGQGPEFLTYFQNEAQLEKSRLLSDRFSAERPKGSFSTLEIQRTEQGDSAMYLCASSLGTGGPPPQHFGDGTRLSIL.

V usage is TRBV15 and J usage is TRBJ2-7, with 8 bases aligning to TRBD1. This CDR3 comprises 17 residues. Germline V gene sequence: CDR1 LNHNV, CDR2 YYDKDF (reference sequence). The J segment lost 3 bases and the V segment lost 0 bases, leaving 10 bases of the junction unmatched. Written as DNA, the CDR3 is TGTGCCACCAGCAGAGAGCCTTCACCGGGACAGGACTACGAGCAGTACTTC. It codes for CATSREPSPGQDYEQYF.

The table lists this clone with a count of one. The chain links TRBV4-1 to TRBJ1-2; 7 positions match TRBD1. After removal of 3 bases from V and 3 bases from J, the junction contained 1 base not matched to a gene. The CDR3 is 13 amino acids. Germline V gene data show CDR1 as MGHRA and CDR2 as YSYEKL. The CDR3 region has the DNA TGCGCCAGCAGCCACGGGACAGACTATGGCTACACCTTC. Its protein is CASSHGTDYGYTF.

The chain links TRBV5-1 to TRBJ2-5, with D perhaps TRBD1 (6 bases). CDR3 length equals 15 residues. The V end was cut by 1 base, the J end by 4 bases, with 14 bases between. From germline, CDR1 is SGHRS and CDR2 YFSETQ. The CDR3, as DNA: TGCGCCAGCAGCTTGCGGCAGGGGAAGGCAGAGACCCAGTACTTC. It encodes CASSLRQGKAETQYF.

The gene calls are TRBV29-1 and TRBJ1-5, with a weak D call TRBD1 (5 bases). The germline V gene has CDR1 SQVTM and CDR2 ANQGSEA. The CDR3 runs 12 residues. Trimming took 2 bases from V and 7 from J, leaving 9 bases between them. In nucleotides, the CDR3 is TGCAGCGTTGAATCAGGGAGGCAGCCCCAGCATTTT. Translated, it gives CSVESGRQPQHF.

V gene TRBV11-1 combines with J gene TRBJ2-1; D is perhaps TRBD2 (5 bases). Germline lookup yields CDR1 SGHAT and CDR2 FQDESV (reference sequence). V was pared by 5 bases and J by 10 bases, with 12 bases between. The CDR3 has 12 amino acids. The CDR3 loop reads CASSTNREEQFF. The CDR3 DNA follows: TGTGCCAGCAGCACCAACCGGGAAGAGCAGTTCTTC.

This chain links TRBV7-2 with TRBJ2-3; D gene uncertain. This CDR3 region has 12 residues. V shed 1 base and J shed 4 bases, with 3 bases lying between them. Germline CDR1 is SGHTA and CDR2 is FQGNSA. CDR3 in DNA: TGTGCCAGCAGCTTAGAGCCAGATACGCAGTATTTT. Amino acid sequence: CASSLEPDTQYF.

CDR3 sequence: CATSATGTSDNEQFF. CDR3 DNA: TGTGCCACCAGCGCGACCGGGACTAGCGACAATGAGCAGTTCTTC. This rearrangement joins TRBV24-1 to TRBJ2-1, with 10 bases matching TRBD2. The length of the CDR3 is 15 residues. Germline CDR1 KGHDR, CDR2 SFDVKD. With V trimmed by 7 bases and J by 5 bases, 7 bases remained unmatched.

The CDR3 bases are TGTGCCAGCAGCTTAGGGGACAAAAGTGAGCAGTTCTTC. Translated: CASSLGDKSEQFF. The chain joins TRBV7-9 to TRBJ2-1; TRBD1 might be the D (6 bases). Germline assignment: CDR1 SEHNR and CDR2 FQNEAQ (reference sequence). V gave up 1 base and J gave up 9 bases, with 10 bases separating them. The CDR3 extends over 13 amino acids.

This chain uses TRBV5-4 with TRBJ2-7; 10 bases line up with TRBD2. Germline values: CDR1 SGHNT, CDR2 YYREEE (reference sequence). V trimming: 4 bases; J trimming: 1 base; junction bases outside the gene matches: 8. The CDR3 is 16 residues long. CDR3 DNA sequence: TGTGCCAGCAGCCAGCCCCTAGCGGGAGAATCCTACGAGCAGTACTTC. This codes for CASSQPLAGESYEQYF.

The chain employs TRBV18 and TRBJ1-6; TRBD1 might be the D (5 bases). CDR1 is KGHSH and CDR2 is LQKENI in the germline V gene. The ends were cut back, 6 bases at V and 0 bases at J, with 15 bases in the middle. The CDR3 totals 17 residues. In nucleotides, the CDR3 is TGTGCCAGCTCTCCCCTGGGGGGAAGCTCCTATAATTCACCCCTCCACTTT. This gives the protein CASSPLGGSSYNSPLHF.

The CDR3 here is CASSNSRSGNTIYF. The CDR3 DNA is TGTGCCAGCAGTAACTCTCGCTCTGGAAACACCATATATTTT. V gene TRBV2 combines with J gene TRBJ1-3; no definite D call. This CDR3 has 14 residues. The germline V and J ends were trimmed by 5 bases and 0 bases, with 8 bases remaining between them. Germline loops: CDR1 SNHLY, CDR2 FYNNEI.

This chain uses TRBV2 with TRBJ1-2; TRBD1 might be the D (6 bases). Trimming left V 7 bases short and J 3 bases short, with 12 bases between. The CDR3 runs 13 residues. CDR1 and CDR2 from the germline V gene are SNHLY and FYNNEI. CDR3 DNA: TGTGCCAGCATGGGCAGGGGCTACTATGGCTACACCTTC. This encodes CASMGRGYYGYTF.

The chain combines TRBV10-3 with TRBJ1-5; 9 nucleotides agree with TRBD1. The length of the CDR3 is 16 residues. Germline CDR1 reads ENHRY; CDR2 reads SYGVKD. V trimming: 9 bases; J trimming: 0 bases; junction bases outside the gene matches: 9. CDR3 amino acids: CAIGQGTTYSNQPQHF. The CDR3 region has the DNA TGTGCCATTGGACAGGGGACAACTTATAGCAATCAGCCCCAGCATTTT.

The V call is TRBV28, the J call TRBJ2-7, with a weak D call TRBD2 (7 bases). Germline V gives CDR1 MDHEN, CDR2 SYDVKM. The germline V and J ends were trimmed by 6 bases and 6 bases, with 21 bases remaining between them. The CDR3 length is 15 residues. For the CDR3, the DNA is TGTGCCAGCAGGGCGCGCGGGGGCGCTCTGTCCGAGCAGTACTTC. Its protein is CASRARGGALSEQYF.

The chain recombines TRBV7-9 with TRBJ2-1, with D possibly matching TRBD2 (6 bases). The CDR3 covers 13 residues. V shed 5 bases and J shed 9 bases, with 14 bases lying between them. Germline CDR1 is SEHNR and CDR2 is FQNEAQ (reference sequence). The CDR3 here is CASSHPSAGEQFF. The CDR3 nucleotides read TGTGCCAGCAGCCACCCTAGCGCGGGTGAGCAGTTCTTC.

V usage is TRBV18 and J usage is TRBJ1-5; 8 nucleotides line up with TRBD1. Trimming removed 2 bases from V and 3 bases from J; junction bases left unmatched: 3. Germline CDR1 and CDR2: KGHSH and LQKENI. The CDR3 is 15 residues long. This CDR3 reads CASSPGGQANQPQHF. CDR3 nucleotide sequence: TGTGCCAGCTCACCAGGGGGACAGGCCAATCAGCCCCAGCATTTT.

The chain joins TRBV28 to TRBJ1-3; possible D gene TRBD1, 6 bases. This CDR3 spans 15 amino acids. Germline assignment: CDR1 MDHEN and CDR2 SYDVKM. V was trimmed by 4 bases and J by 4 bases, leaving 14 bases between them. The CDR3: CASSSQGQGGNTIYF. CDR3 in DNA: TGTGCCAGCAGTTCACAGGGTCAGGGGGGAAACACCATATATTTT.